The next 17 T cell receptor beta chains were all read from a single sample in a study of blood T cell repertoires in COVID-19. The data were produced by immunoSEQ multiplex PCR, yet TCRdb's version contains in-frame clones alone and is incomplete. The sample yields fewer than 250,000 clones, approximately 90% seen once. The sequencing input was peripheral blood. All receptors come from a man in his forties with acute or convalescent COVID-19.

This sequence joins TRBV6-9 and TRBJ1-5, with a weak D call TRBD1 (5 bases). Looked up from germline, CDR1 is MNHGY and CDR2 is SVAAGI. This CDR3 is built from 16 residues. V was cut by 2 bases and J by 2 bases, with 13 bases left in between. In DNA, the CDR3 is TGTGCCAGCAGTTATAGGAGGGGACGGGGCAATCAGCCCCAGCATTTT. Translating gives CASSYRRGRGNQPQHF.

The chain is built from TRBV28 and TRBJ2-7, with D possibly TRBD2 on 7 matching bases. This CDR3 has 18 residues. With 3 bases removed from V and 2 bases from J, the gap between germline ends came to 23 bases. CDR1 MDHEN and CDR2 SYDVKM come from the germline V gene. The CDR3 DNA is TGTGCCAGCAGTTTGGGCGGGGGCGCGTGGGGGAGCACCTACGAGCAGTACTTC. It specifies CASSLGGGAWGSTYEQYF.

This chain uses TRBV19 with TRBJ2-1, with D maybe TRBD2 (6 bases). Per germline, CDR1 LNHDA and CDR2 SQIVND (reference sequence). The V and J ends lost 1 base and 2 bases respectively, with 6 bases between them. The length of the CDR3 is 14 residues. The CDR3 sequence is CASSIGGAYNEQFF. CDR3 in DNA: TGTGCCAGTAGTATAGGGGGGGCCTACAATGAGCAGTTCTTC.

The V call is TRBV28, the J call TRBJ2-1, with TRBD2 matching 15 bases. The V segment lost 6 bases and the J segment 7 bases; nucleotides outside the gene matches: 1. Germline-derived CDR1 and CDR2 are MDHEN and SYDVKM. This CDR3 has 14 residues. The CDR3 spells CASRGLAGGNEQFF. CDR3 bases: TGTGCCAGCAGAGGACTAGCGGGAGGGAATGAGCAGTTCTTC. Full variable domain (rest looked up from reference TRBV28 and TRBJ2-1): DVKVTQSSRYLVKRTGEKVFLECVQDMDHENMFWYRQDPGLGLRLIYFSYDVKMKEKGDIPEGYSVSREKKERFSLILESASTNQTSMYLCASRGLAGGNEQFFGPGTRLTVL.

This clone has just one count. The genes are TRBV15 and TRBJ2-3; 11 nucleotides agree with TRBD1. The CDR3 length is 17 residues. CDR1 is LNHNV, CDR2 YYDKDF, per germline (reference sequence). V shed 5 bases, J shed 5 bases, and the junction held 12 bases outside the gene matches. The CDR3 loop reads CATSGFADRGHQDTQYF. The CDR3 DNA is TGTGCCACCAGCGGGTTTGCGGACAGGGGGCATCAAGATACGCAGTATTTT.

The chain combines TRBV3-1 (or the pseudogene TRBV3-2) with TRBJ1-2, with a weak D call TRBD1 (6 bases). The CDR3 has 15 residues. With 0 bases removed from V and 7 bases from J, the gap between germline ends came to 15 bases. Germline CDR1 reads LGHDT; CDR2 reads YNNKEL (reference sequence). DNA for the CDR3: TGTGCCAGCAGCCAAGATGGGGGGGCGCTCCTTGGCTACACCTTC. Translating gives CASSQDGGALLGYTF.

The V gene is TRBV7-9, the J gene TRBJ1-3, with D tentatively TRBD1 (6 bases). This CDR3 has 16 amino acids. Germline CDR1 and CDR2: SEHNR and FQNEAQ (reference sequence). The V end lost 3 bases, the J end lost 4 bases, and 16 bases lay between the germline ends. In DNA form, the CDR3 reads TGTGCCAGCAGCTTGACGACAGGATTGGGGGGAAACACCATATATTTT. It encodes CASSLTTGLGGNTIYF.

The rearrangement uses TRBV28 and TRBJ2-7; the match to TRBD1 covers 7 bases. V dropped 5 bases and J dropped 4; count of bases not matched to a gene: 17. The germline CDR1 and CDR2 sequences are MDHEN and SYDVKM. The CDR3 consists of 17 residues. CDR3 region: CASSDPPGTATPYEQYF. In DNA, the CDR3 is TGTGCCAGCAGTGATCCTCCGGGGACAGCTACCCCGTACGAGCAGTACTTC. The full variable domain, rest sourced from reference TRBV28 and TRBJ2-7, is DVKVTQSSRYLVKRTGEKVFLECVQDMDHENMFWYRQDPGLGLRLIYFSYDVKMKEKGDIPEGYSVSREKKERFSLILESASTNQTSMYLCASSDPPGTATPYEQYFGPGTRLTVT.

This chain links TRBV18 with TRBJ1-2; possible D gene TRBD1, 5 bases. Per germline, CDR1 KGHSH and CDR2 LQKENI. The V end was cut by 2 bases, the J end by 0 bases, with 7 bases between. This CDR3 is 14 amino acids long. In DNA, the CDR3 is TGTGCCAGCTCACCAGGCAGGGCTAACTATGGCTACACCTTC. Protein: CASSPGRANYGYTF.

The J gene is TRBJ2-5, the V gene TRBV5-1; D is possibly TRBD1 (6 bases). Deletions cut 0 bases from V and 1 base from J, with 16 bases between. This CDR3 contains 17 residues. Germline V gene lookup returns CDR1 SGHRS and CDR2 YFSETQ. CDR3 in amino acids: CASSLGVGAPAQETQYF. DNA for the CDR3: TGCGCCAGCAGCTTGGGAGTGGGGGCCCCCGCCCAAGAGACCCAGTACTTC.

This clone was seen more than once but under ten times. The chain links TRBV29-1 to TRBJ1-1, with TRBD1 as a possible D gene (6 bases). From germline, CDR1 is SQVTM and CDR2 ANQGSEA. V was shortened by 7 bases and J by 3 bases, with 15 bases between the two germline ends. The CDR3 covers 13 residues. DNA of the CDR3: TGCAGCGCGCGAAAGGGGGAAGACACTGAAGCTTTCTTT. Translation: CSARKGEDTEAFF.

This chain links TRBV19 with TRBJ1-1; tentatively, D is TRBD1 (6 bases). This CDR3 comprises 15 residues. The germline V gene has CDR1 LNHDA and CDR2 SQIVND (reference sequence). V lost 5 bases to trimming and J lost 0 bases, with 13 bases between them. CDR3 sequence: CASSPWGHMNTEAFF. CDR3 DNA sequence: TGTGCCAGTAGTCCCTGGGGACATATGAACACTGAAGCTTTCTTT.

The genes are TRBV6-5 and TRBJ1-5, with TRBD1 matching 9 bases. The CDR3 sequence is 13 residues long. V lost 8 bases to trimming and J lost 3 bases; unmatched junction nucleotides: 2. CDR1 MNHEY and CDR2 SVGAGI come from the germline V gene. CDR3 region: CASGDRDNQPQHF. CDR3 in DNA: TGTGCCAGCGGGGACAGGGACAATCAGCCCCAGCATTTT.

The chain links TRBV6-5 to TRBJ2-7, with TRBD2 identical over 8 bases. This CDR3 has 15 amino acids. Trimming cost V 4 bases and J 1 base; bases outside gene matches: 6. Germline loops: CDR1 MNHEY, CDR2 SVGAGI. CDR3 in amino acids: CASSSSGSDSYEQYF. The CDR3 region has the DNA TGTGCCAGCAGTTCGAGCGGGAGTGATTCCTACGAGCAGTACTTC.

The chain uses TRBV19 and TRBJ2-7; a weak D match, TRBD2 (6 bases). This CDR3 spans 13 amino acids. Germline V gene data show CDR1 as LNHDA and CDR2 as SQIVND (reference sequence). V lost 3 bases and J lost 6, with 12 bases in between. The CDR3 DNA follows: TGTGCCAGTAGTATGGCGGGGTTTAGCGAGCAGTACTTC. Protein: CASSMAGFSEQYF. The whole variable domain, filled in from reference TRBV19 and TRBJ2-7, reads DGGITQSPKYLFRKEGQNVTLSCEQNLNHDAMYWYRQDPGQGLRLIYYSQIVNDFQKGDIAEGYSVSREKKESFPLTVTSAQKNPTAFYLCASSMAGFSEQYFGPGTRLTVT.

V usage is TRBV18 and J usage is TRBJ2-1; D uncertain. Germline lookup yields CDR1 KGHSH and CDR2 LQKENI. The CDR3 length is 13 residues. Trimming stripped 0 bases from V and 8 bases from J, with 8 bases between. The DNA of the CDR3 is TGTGCCAGCTCACCACCGTTGGGCGATGAGCAGTTCTTC. Translating it yields CASSPPLGDEQFF. Full variable domain (missing parts from reference TRBV18 and TRBJ2-1): NAGVMQNPRHLVRRRGQEARLRCSPMKGHSHVYWYRQLPEEGLKFMVYLQKENIIDESGMPKERFSAEFPKEGPSILRIQQVVRGDSAAYFCASSPPLGDEQFFGPGTRLTVL.

This rearrangement joins TRBV3-1 (or the pseudogene TRBV3-2) to TRBJ2-1; 8 bases line up with TRBD2. CDR1 is LGHDT and CDR2 is YNNKEL in the germline V gene (reference sequence). With 1 base clipped from V and 4 bases from J, the junction kept 3 bases outside the gene matches. This CDR3 region has 15 residues. The CDR3 region is CASSQVGGVYNEQFF. The DNA for the CDR3 is TGTGCCAGCAGCCAAGTCGGGGGGGTTTACAATGAGCAGTTCTTC.